This is a list of T cell receptor beta chains from one sample in a study of early T cells in non-severe SARS-CoV-2 infection. MiXCR, run by TCRdb on the 5' RACE reads, gives a single entry per CDR3 protein. This table holds 50,000 to 75,000 distinct CDR3 sequences, approximately 5.9% found once. The sample here was whole blood, taken at baseline. Every receptor here comes from an adult who was a healthcare worker with PCR-confirmed SARS-CoV-2 infection or an uninfected control (not recorded which). The CDR3 runs from the conserved cysteine through the conserved F or W. D genes are given only for firm matches. Size values are once, few and many counts, or a class for expanded clones, and some rows have none.

size | length | J | D | V | CDR3 | DNA
many | 14 | TRBJ1-1 | TRBD1 | TRBV6-5 | CASSYRTGGTEAFF | TGTGCCAGCAGTTACAGAACAGGGGGCACTGAAGCTTTCTTT
many | 14 | TRBJ1-2 | TRBD1 | TRBV7-2 | CASSLDRGFGGYTF | TGTGCCAGCAGCTTAGACAGGGGTTTTGGTGGCTACACCTTC
many | 13 | TRBJ1-2 | TRBD1 | TRBV6-5 | CASRRQGDYGYTF | TGTGCCAGCAGGAGACAGGGAGACTATGGCTACACCTTC
few | 15 | TRBJ2-1 | TRBD1 | TRBV5-1 | CASSSTGGSYNEQFF | TGCGCCAGCAGCTCAACAGGGGGATCCTACAATGAGCAGTTCTTC
many | 15 | TRBJ1-2 | NA | TRBV20-1 | CSASGDGRQAYGYTF | TGCAGTGCTAGTGGGGACGGGAGGCAGGCCTATGGCTACACCTTC
many | 16 | TRBJ2-1 | TRBD2 | TRBV9 | CASSPQGLAVYNEQFF | TGTGCCAGCAGCCCCCAGGGACTAGCGGTCTACAATGAGCAGTTCTTC
many | 15 | TRBJ2-7 | NA | TRBV6-2/TRBV6-3 | CASSYYEGAYDEQYF | TGTGCCAGCAGTTACTACGAGGGAGCTTACGACGAGCAGTACTTC
many | 15 | TRBJ1-5 | NA | TRBV12-3/TRBV12-4 | CASRAGGESNQPQHF | TGTGCCAGCAGGGCCGGGGGGGAGAGCAATCAGCCCCAGCATTTT
many | 14 | TRBJ2-7 | TRBD1 | TRBV6-6 | CASSYSDRGGEQYF | TGTGCCAGCAGTTACTCGGACAGGGGGGGCGAGCAGTACTTC
many | 16 | TRBJ1-6 | NA | TRBV28 | CASSLSPAGLDSPLHF | TGTGCCAGCAGTTTATCTCCAGCGGGTCTAGATTCACCCCTCCACTTT
few | 17 | TRBJ2-3 | TRBD1 | TRBV6-6 | CASSYSGGTGGGDTQYF | TGTGCCAGCAGTTACTCGGGCGGCACAGGGGGCGGGGATACGCAGTATTTT
many | 14 | TRBJ2-2 | NA | TRBV12-3/TRBV12-4 | CASSSRTETGELFF | TGTGCCAGCAGTTCCCGGACGGAGACCGGGGAGCTGTTTTTT
NA | 14 | TRBJ1-5 | TRBD1 | TRBV20-1 | CSAVLTGGNQPQHF | TGCAGTGCTGTTTTGACAGGGGGCAATCAGCCCCAGCATTTT
many | 16 | TRBJ2-5 | TRBD1 | TRBV7-2 | CASSKAGTGVEETQYF | TGTGCCAGCAGCAAGGCCGGGACAGGAGTCGAAGAGACCCAGTACTTC
many | 16 | TRBJ1-5 | TRBD1 | TRBV18 | CASSPLGTVSNQPQHF | TGTGCCAGCTCACCACTCGGGACAGTTAGCAATCAGCCCCAGCATTTT
many | 14 | TRBJ2-7 | NA | TRBV6-5 | CASSYSVTPYEQYF | TGTGCCAGCAGTTACTCGGTCACACCCTACGAGCAGTACTTC
few | 13 | TRBJ1-1 | NA | TRBV28 | CASSFGDNTEAFF | TGTGCCAGCAGTTTTGGGGACAACACTGAAGCTTTCTTT
few | 13 | TRBJ2-7 | NA | TRBV7-2 | CASSLAQDNEQYF | TGTGCCAGCAGCTTAGCACAGGATAACGAGCAGTACTTC
few | 15 | TRBJ1-1 | NA | TRBV7-9 | CASSLEVPSFGQAFF | TGTGCCAGCAGCTTAGAGGTCCCATCCTTCGGGCAAGCTTTCTTT
few | 16 | TRBJ2-4 | TRBD1 | TRBV7-9 | CASSSDPGTGGSPWYF | TGTGCCAGCAGCTCCGACCCCGGGACAGGGGGAAGCCCTTGGTACTTC